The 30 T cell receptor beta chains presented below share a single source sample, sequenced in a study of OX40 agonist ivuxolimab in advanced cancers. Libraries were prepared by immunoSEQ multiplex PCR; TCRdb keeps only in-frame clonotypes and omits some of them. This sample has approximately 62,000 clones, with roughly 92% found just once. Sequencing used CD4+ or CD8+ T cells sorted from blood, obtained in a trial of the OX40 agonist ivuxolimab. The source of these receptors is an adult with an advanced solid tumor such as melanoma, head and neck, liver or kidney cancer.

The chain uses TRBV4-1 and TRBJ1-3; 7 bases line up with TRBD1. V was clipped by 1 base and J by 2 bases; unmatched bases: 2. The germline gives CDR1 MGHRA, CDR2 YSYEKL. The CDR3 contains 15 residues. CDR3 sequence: CASSQGQGAGNTIYF. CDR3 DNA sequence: TGCGCCAGCAGCCAAGGACAGGGTGCTGGAAACACCATATATTTT.

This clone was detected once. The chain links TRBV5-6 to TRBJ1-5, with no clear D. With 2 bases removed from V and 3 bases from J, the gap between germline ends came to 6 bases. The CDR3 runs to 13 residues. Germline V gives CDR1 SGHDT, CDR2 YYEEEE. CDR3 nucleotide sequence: TGTGCCAGCAGCTTTGGTACCAATCAGCCCCAGCATTTT. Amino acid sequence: CASSFGTNQPQHF.

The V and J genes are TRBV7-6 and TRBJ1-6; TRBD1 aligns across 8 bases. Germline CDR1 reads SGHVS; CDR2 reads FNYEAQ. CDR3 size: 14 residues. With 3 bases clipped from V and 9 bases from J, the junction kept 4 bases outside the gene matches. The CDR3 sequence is CASSFGQGSSPLHF. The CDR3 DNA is TGTGCCAGCAGCTTTGGACAGGGAAGTTCACCCCTCCACTTT.

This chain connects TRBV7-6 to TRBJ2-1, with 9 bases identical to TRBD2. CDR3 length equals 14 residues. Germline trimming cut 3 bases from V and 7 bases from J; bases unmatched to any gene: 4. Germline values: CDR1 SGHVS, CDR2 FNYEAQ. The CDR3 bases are TGTGCCAGCAGCTTCTTAGCGGGAGTAAATGAGCAGTTCTTC. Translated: CASSFLAGVNEQFF.

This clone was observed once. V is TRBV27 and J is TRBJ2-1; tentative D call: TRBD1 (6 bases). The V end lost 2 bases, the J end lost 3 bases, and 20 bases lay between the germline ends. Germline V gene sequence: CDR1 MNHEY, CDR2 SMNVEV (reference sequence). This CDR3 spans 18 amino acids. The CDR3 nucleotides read TGTGCCAGCAGTTTAGAGGGGGTCGCCTACCTCAACTACAATGAGCAGTTCTTC. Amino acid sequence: CASSLEGVAYLNYNEQFF.

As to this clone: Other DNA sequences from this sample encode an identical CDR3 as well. CDR3 nucleotide sequence: TGTGCCAGCAGTTTAAACAGCAATCAGCCCCAGCATTTT. Translating gives CASSLNSNQPQHF. The gene calls are TRBV6-6 and TRBJ1-5; D is unclear. Germline V gene sequence: CDR1 MNHNY, CDR2 SVGAGI (reference sequence). The V end was cut by 4 bases, the J end by 1 base, with 5 bases between. The CDR3 loop spans 13 amino acids.

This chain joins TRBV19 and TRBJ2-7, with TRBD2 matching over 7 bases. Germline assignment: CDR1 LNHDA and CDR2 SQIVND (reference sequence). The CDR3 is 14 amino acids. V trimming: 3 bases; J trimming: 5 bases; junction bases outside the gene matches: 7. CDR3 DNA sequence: TGTGCCAGTAGTATGAGTAGCGGGCATCACGAGCAGTACTTC. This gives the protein CASSMSSGHHEQYF.

Here the CDR3 DNA reads TGTGCCAGCAGCTTACGACAGGGTATGAACACTGAAGCTTTCTTT. Encoded protein: CASSLRQGMNTEAFF. The chain uses TRBV7-2 and TRBJ1-1; 7 positions agree with TRBD1. Per the germline V gene, CDR1 is SGHTA and CDR2 is FQGNSA. V lost 2 bases and J lost 0; bases outside the gene matches: 3. This CDR3 is built from 15 residues.

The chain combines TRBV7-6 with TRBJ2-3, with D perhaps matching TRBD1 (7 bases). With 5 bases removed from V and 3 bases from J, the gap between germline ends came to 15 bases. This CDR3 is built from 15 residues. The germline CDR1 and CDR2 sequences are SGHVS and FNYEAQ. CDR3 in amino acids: CASSRGAGGTDTQYF. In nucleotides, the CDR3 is TGTGCCAGCAGCCGTGGGGCAGGGGGGACAGATACGCAGTATTTT.

CDR3 sequence reads: CASSLGATDYEQYF. In DNA, the CDR3 is TGCGCCAGCAGCTTGGGGGCAACAGACTACGAGCAGTACTTC. This chain links TRBV5-1 with TRBJ2-7; D remains unclear. The CDR3 is made up of 14 amino acids. Germline V gene sequence: CDR1 SGHRS, CDR2 YFSETQ. The V end was cut by 0 bases, the J end by 3 bases, with 10 bases between. Based on the CDR3 plus reference TRBV5-1 and TRBJ2-7, the full variable domain is KAGVTQTPRYLIKTRGQQVTLSCSPISGHRSVSWYQQTPGQGLQFLFEYFSETQRNKGNFPGRFSGRQFSNSRSEMNVSTLELGDSALYLCASSLGATDYEQYFGPGTRLTVT.

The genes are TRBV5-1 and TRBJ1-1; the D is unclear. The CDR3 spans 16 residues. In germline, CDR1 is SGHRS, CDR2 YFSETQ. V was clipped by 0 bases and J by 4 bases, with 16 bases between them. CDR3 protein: CASSLGSAPLITEAFF. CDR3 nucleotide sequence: TGCGCCAGCAGCTTGGGGTCAGCCCCATTGATCACTGAAGCTTTCTTT.

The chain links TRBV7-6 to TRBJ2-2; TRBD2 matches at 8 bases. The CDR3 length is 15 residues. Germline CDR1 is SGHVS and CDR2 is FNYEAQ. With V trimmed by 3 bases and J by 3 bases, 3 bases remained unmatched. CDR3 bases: TGTGCCAGCAGCTTCGGTAGCGGGGACACCGGGGAGCTGTTTTTT. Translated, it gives CASSFGSGDTGELFF.

The CDR3 bases are TGTGCCAGCAGTACACGGGATAACACTGAAGCTTTCTTT. This gives the protein CASSTRDNTEAFF. The chain recombines TRBV27 with TRBJ1-1; no firm D call. Trimming removed 5 bases at V and 2 bases at J, with 9 bases between. Germline CDR1 reads MNHEY; CDR2 reads SMNVEV (reference sequence). The CDR3 spans 13 residues.

The CDR3 loop is CASSLGGGRETQYF. DNA for the CDR3: TGTGCCAGCAGCTTAGGGGGGGGAAGAGAGACCCAGTACTTC. The chain couples TRBV11-2 to TRBJ2-5; 7 nucleotides line up with TRBD2. Germline trimming cut 1 base from V and 4 bases from J; bases unmatched to any gene: 3. The germline CDR1 and CDR2 sequences are SGHAT and FQNNGV. The CDR3 has 14 amino acids.

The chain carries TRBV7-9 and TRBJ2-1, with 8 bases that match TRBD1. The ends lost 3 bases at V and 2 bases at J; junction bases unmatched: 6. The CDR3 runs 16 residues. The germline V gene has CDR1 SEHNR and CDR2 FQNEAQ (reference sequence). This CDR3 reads CASSFRGLHPYNEQFF. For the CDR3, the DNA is TGTGCCAGCAGCTTCAGGGGGCTCCATCCCTACAATGAGCAGTTCTTC.

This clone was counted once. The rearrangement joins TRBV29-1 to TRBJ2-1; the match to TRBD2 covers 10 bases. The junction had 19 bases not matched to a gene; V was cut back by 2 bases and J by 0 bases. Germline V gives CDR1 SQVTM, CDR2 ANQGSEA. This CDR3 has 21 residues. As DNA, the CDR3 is TGCAGCGTTGAAAGGGCCCTCTATGTAGCGGGGGGCCCGAGCTCCTACAATGAGCAGTTCTTC. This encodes CSVERALYVAGGPSSYNEQFF.

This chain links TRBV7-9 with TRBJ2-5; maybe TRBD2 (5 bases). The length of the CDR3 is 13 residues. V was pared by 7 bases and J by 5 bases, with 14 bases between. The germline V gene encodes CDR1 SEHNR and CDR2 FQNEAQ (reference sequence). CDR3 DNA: TGTGCCAGCACGGGGTCGGGGATGGAGACCCAGTACTTC. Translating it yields CASTGSGMETQYF.

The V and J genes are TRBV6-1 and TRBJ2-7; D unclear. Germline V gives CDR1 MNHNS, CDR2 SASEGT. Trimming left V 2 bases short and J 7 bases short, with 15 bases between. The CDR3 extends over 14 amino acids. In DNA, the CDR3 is TGTGCCAGCAGTGAATGGCAGGCCTCGTCGGAGCAGTACTTC. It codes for CASSEWQASSEQYF.

The CDR3 sequence: CASSVAGTNYGYTF. The CDR3 DNA reads as TGTGCCAGCAGCGTAGCAGGGACTAACTATGGCTACACCTTC. The chain links TRBV9 to TRBJ1-2, with a tentative D call TRBD1 (5 bases). This CDR3 spans 14 amino acids. Germline values: CDR1 SGDLS, CDR2 YYNGEE. Trimming left V 0 bases short and J 0 bases short, with 6 bases between.

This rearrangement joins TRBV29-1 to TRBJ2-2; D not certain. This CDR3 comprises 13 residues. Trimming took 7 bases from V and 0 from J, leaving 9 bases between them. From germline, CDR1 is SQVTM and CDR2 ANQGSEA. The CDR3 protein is CSARTANTGELFF. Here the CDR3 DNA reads TGCAGCGCTCGGACGGCGAACACCGGGGAGCTGTTTTTT.

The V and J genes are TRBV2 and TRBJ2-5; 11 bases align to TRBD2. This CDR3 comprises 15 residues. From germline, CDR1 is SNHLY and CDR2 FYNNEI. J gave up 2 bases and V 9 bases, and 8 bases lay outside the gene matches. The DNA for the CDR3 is TGTGCCAGGACAGGGACTAGCGGCTTTCAAGAGACCCAGTACTTC. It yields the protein CARTGTSGFQETQYF.

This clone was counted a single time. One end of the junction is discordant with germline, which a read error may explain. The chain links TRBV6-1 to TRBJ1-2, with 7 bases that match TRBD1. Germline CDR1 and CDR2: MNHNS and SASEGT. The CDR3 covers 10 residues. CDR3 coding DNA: TGTGCCAGCAGTGAACAGGGGGAGCACTTC. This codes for CASSEQGEHF.

This CDR3 reads CASSLVEYNEQFF. The CDR3 DNA sequence: TGTGCCAGCAGCTTAGTTGAGTACAATGAGCAGTTCTTC. The rearrangement joins TRBV7-9 to TRBJ2-1, with D hard to call. Germline CDR1 is SEHNR and CDR2 is FQNEAQ (reference sequence). V lost 1 base, J lost 4 bases, and 5 bases lay in between. This CDR3 comprises 13 residues.

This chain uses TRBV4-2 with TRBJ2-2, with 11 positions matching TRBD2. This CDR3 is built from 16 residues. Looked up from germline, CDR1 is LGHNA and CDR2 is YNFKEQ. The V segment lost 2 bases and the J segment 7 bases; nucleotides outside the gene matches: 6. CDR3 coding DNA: TGTGCCAGCAGCCAATTTAGCGGGGGGGCCTTCGGGGAGCTGTTTTTT. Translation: CASSQFSGGAFGELFF.

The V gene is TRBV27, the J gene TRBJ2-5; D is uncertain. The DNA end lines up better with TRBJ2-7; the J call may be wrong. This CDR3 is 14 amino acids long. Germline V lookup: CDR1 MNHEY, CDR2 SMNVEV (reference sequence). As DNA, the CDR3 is TGTGCCAGCAGTTTATTGGCTAGATCCTACGAGCAGTACTTC. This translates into CASSLLARSYEQYF.

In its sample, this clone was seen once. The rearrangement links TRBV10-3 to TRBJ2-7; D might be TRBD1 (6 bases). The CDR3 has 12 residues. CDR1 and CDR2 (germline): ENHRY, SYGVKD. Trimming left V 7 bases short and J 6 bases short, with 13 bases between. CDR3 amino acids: CAIMELGAEQYF. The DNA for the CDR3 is TGTGCCATCATGGAGTTGGGGGCCGAGCAGTACTTC.

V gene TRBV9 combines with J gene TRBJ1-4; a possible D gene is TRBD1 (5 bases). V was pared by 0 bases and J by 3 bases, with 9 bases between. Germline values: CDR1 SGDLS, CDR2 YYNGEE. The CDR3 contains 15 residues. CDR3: CASSVAGNPNEKLFF. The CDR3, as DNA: TGTGCCAGCAGCGTAGCAGGGAACCCTAATGAAAAACTGTTTTTT.

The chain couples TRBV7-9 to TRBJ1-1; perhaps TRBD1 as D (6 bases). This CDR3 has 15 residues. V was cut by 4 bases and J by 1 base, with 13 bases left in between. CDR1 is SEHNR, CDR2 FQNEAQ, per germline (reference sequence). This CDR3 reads CASSSTDSPNTEAFF. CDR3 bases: TGTGCCAGCAGCTCCACGGACAGCCCGAACACTGAAGCTTTCTTT.

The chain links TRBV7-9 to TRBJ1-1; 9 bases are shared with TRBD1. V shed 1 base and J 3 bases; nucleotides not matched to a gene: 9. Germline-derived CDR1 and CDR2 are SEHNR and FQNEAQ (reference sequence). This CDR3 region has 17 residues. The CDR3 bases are TGTGCCAGCAGCTTAGGTTTAGTTGGGACAGGGCACACTGAAGCTTTCTTT. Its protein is CASSLGLVGTGHTEAFF.

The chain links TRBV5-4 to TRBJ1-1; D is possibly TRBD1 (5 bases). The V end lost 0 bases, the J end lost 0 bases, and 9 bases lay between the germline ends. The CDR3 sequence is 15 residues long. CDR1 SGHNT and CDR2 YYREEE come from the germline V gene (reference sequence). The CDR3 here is CASSLVGGMNTEAFF. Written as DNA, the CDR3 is TGTGCCAGCAGCTTGGTTGGGGGAATGAACACTGAAGCTTTCTTT. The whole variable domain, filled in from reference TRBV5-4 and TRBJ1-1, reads ETGVTQSPTHLIKTRGQQVTLRCSSQSGHNTVSWYQQALGQGPQFIFQYYREEENGRGNFPPRFSGLQFPNYSSELNVNALELDDSALYLCASSLVGGMNTEAFFGQGTRLTVV.